One and the same sample provided the 24 T cell receptor beta chains below, sequenced in a study of T cells in Graves' hyperthyroidism and ophthalmopathy. RNA transcripts provided the source from which TCR beta CDR3 regions were amplified. Using the HTBI primer set, a first-round RT-PCR was run on the TCR CDR3. Using its own MiXCR run on the multiplex PCR reads, TCRdb lists one record per CDR3 protein. This sample yields about 700,000 distinct CDR3 sequences, of which just under 45% are seen a single time; under 8% belongs to the top ten. Specimen: peripheral blood or thyroid tissue (not recorded which). These receptors came from an adult man with Graves' disease, either hyperthyroidism or ophthalmopathy (not recorded which).

V usage is TRBV14 and J usage is TRBJ1-2, with a possible D match to TRBD1 (5 bases). The CDR3 is 14 amino acids. Per the germline V gene, CDR1 is SGHDN and CDR2 is FVKESK. The V end was cut by 0 bases, the J end by 8 bases, with 13 bases between. This CDR3 is CASSQDLIGDGYTF. CDR3 nucleotides: TGTGCCAGCAGCCAAGATCTTATTGGGGACGGCTACACCTTC.

Regarding this clonotype: Just one base apart from a much larger clone, this may be a read error. This rearrangement joins TRBV29-1 to TRBJ2-2; no reliable D call. This CDR3 is built from 12 residues. V gave up 4 bases and J gave up 6 bases, with 9 bases separating them. Germline V gene data show CDR1 as SQVTM and CDR2 as ANQGSEA. The CDR3 protein is CSVAGISGELFF. CDR3 bases: TGCAGCGTTGCTGGGATTTCCGGGGAGCTGTTTTTT.

The chain employs TRBV4-1 and TRBJ1-1; a possible D gene is TRBD1 (6 bases). Between the trimmed V and J ends, which lost 1 base and 0 bases, there was a span of 12 bases. CDR1 is MGHRA and CDR2 is YSYEKL in the germline V gene. This CDR3 region has 16 residues. The CDR3 DNA sequence: TGCGCCAGCAGCCAAGCACCGACAGGCATGAACACTGAAGCTTTCTTT. It yields the protein CASSQAPTGMNTEAFF.

At least ten counts were recorded for this clonotype. This sequence joins TRBV10-3 and TRBJ1-2; TRBD1 is a possible D gene (6 bases). Trimming shortened V by 3 bases and J by 4 bases, and 12 bases separated the two germline ends. The CDR3 length is 14 residues. Germline lookup yields CDR1 ENHRY and CDR2 SYGVKD. DNA for the CDR3: TGTGCCATCAGTGAAACAGGGTTTGGCTATGGCTACACCTTC. Its protein is CAISETGFGYGYTF.

This clonotype was observed at least ten times. V is TRBV10-2 and J is TRBJ2-7; TRBD2 aligns across 10 bases. Germline loops: CDR1 WSHSY, CDR2 SAAADI. This CDR3 has 16 residues. The V gene end was trimmed by 2 bases and the J gene end by 2 bases; junction bases not matched to a gene: 6. The DNA for the CDR3 is TGCGCCAGCAGTGAGGGAGTAGCGGGAGGTACCTACGAGCAGTACTTC. Amino acids: CASSEGVAGGTYEQYF.

The gene calls are TRBV11-2 and TRBJ1-4, with a tentative D call TRBD1 (6 bases). From germline, CDR1 is SGHAT and CDR2 FQNNGV. V lost 3 bases, J lost 5 bases, and 16 bases lay in between. This CDR3 spans 16 amino acids. The CDR3 DNA reads as TGTGCCAGCAGCTTTTCCCCCCGGGACACGAATGAAAAACTGTTTTTT. It encodes CASSFSPRDTNEKLFF.

Points on this clonotype: The CDR3 ends on some other residue instead of the conserved phenylalanine or tryptophan, so this is likely a read error. The DNA is omitted, as the CDR3 cannot be located on it reliably, and the CDR3 follows TCRdb's listing. The CDR3 sequence: CAAGQTNHY. The chain combines TRBV15 with TRBJ1-6; TRBD1 is the table's D call, not checked against the DNA. Per germline, CDR1 LNHNV and CDR2 YYDKDF (reference sequence). The CDR3 contains 9 residues when both ends are counted.

V and J are TRBV7-9 and TRBJ1-1, with a tentative D call TRBD1 (5 bases). The CDR3 sequence is 15 residues long. Per the germline V gene, CDR1 is SEHNR and CDR2 is FQNEAQ (reference sequence). V lost 0 bases, J lost 6 bases, and 14 bases lay in between. CDR3 loop: CASSLAPMGDSEAFF. DNA of the CDR3: TGTGCCAGCAGCTTAGCCCCCATGGGGGACTCTGAAGCTTTCTTT.

This clonotype has only a few counts. In DNA form, the CDR3 reads TGTGCCAGCAGTTTAGCGTGGGCAGGGGGAGACGATGGCTACACCTTC. Amino acid sequence: CASSLAWAGGDDGYTF. The rearrangement links TRBV12-3 or TRBV12-4 to TRBJ1-2, with 7 bases lining up with TRBD1. The V segment lost 0 bases and the J segment 6 bases; nucleotides outside the gene matches: 10. The CDR3 is made up of 16 amino acids.

This clonotype showed up just a few times. The chain employs TRBV20-1 and TRBJ1-6, with D possibly matching TRBD1 (5 bases). The CDR3 totals 15 residues. The V gene lost 0 bases and the J gene lost 9 bases, with 15 bases spanning the gap. CDR1 is DFQATT, CDR2 SNEGSKA, per germline (reference sequence). CDR3: CSARDRGGDGSPLHF. The CDR3 DNA reads TGCAGTGCTAGAGATAGAGGAGGGGACGGTTCACCCCTCCACTTT.

This clonotype was counted only a few times. This sequence joins TRBV7-9 and TRBJ2-7; D may be TRBD1 or TRBD2 (6 bases each). The J call may be incorrect, as the DNA end agrees better with TRBJ2-5. The CDR3 is made up of 16 amino acids. Germline assignment: CDR1 SEHNR and CDR2 FQNEAQ (reference sequence). The CDR3, as DNA: TGTGCCAGCAAGATTGGGTTTAGGGGGGAACAAGAGACCCAGTACTTC. This gives the protein CASKIGFRGEQETQYF.

This clonotype was counted at least ten times. This chain links TRBV9 with TRBJ1-6, with D perhaps matching TRBD1 (6 bases). The V and J ends lost 1 base and 8 bases respectively, with 7 bases between them. Germline CDR1 and CDR2: SGDLS and YYNGEE. CDR3 length: 13 residues. The CDR3 loop reads CASSVYRDSPLHF. CDR3 nucleotide sequence: TGTGCCAGCAGCGTATACAGGGATTCACCCCTCCACTTT.

This clonotype was found a few times. This chain links TRBV2 with TRBJ1-1; D gene uncertain. V lost 11 bases to trimming and J lost 4 bases, with 2 bases between them. Germline CDR1 SNHLY, CDR2 FYNNEI. The CDR3 consists of 8 residues. CDR3 sequence: CAGTEAFF. The CDR3 region has the DNA TGTGCCGGCACTGAAGCTTTCTTT.

This clonotype was seen a handful of times. The genes are TRBV7-9 and TRBJ1-3, with unresolved D. The germline CDR1 and CDR2 sequences are SEHNR and FQNEAQ (reference sequence). V dropped 4 bases and J dropped 4 bases, with 8 bases sitting between them. The CDR3 has 13 amino acids. The CDR3 is CASSSYGGNTIYF. The DNA for the CDR3 is TGTGCCAGCAGCTCTTACGGGGGAAACACCATATATTTT.

V gene TRBV7-9 combines with J gene TRBJ1-1, with 9 positions matching TRBD1. Germline trimming cut 4 bases from V and 4 bases from J; bases unmatched to any gene: 13. This CDR3 comprises 17 residues. The germline gives CDR1 SEHNR, CDR2 FQNEAQ (reference sequence). CDR3 in amino acids: CASSSAAKQGARTEAFF. CDR3 coding DNA: TGTGCCAGCAGCTCAGCCGCAAAACAGGGGGCGCGCACTGAAGCTTTCTTT.

This clonotype was observed at least ten times. The chain is built from TRBV7-6 and TRBJ2-5; unclear D gene. The CDR3 is 15 amino acids. Germline V gene sequence: CDR1 SGHVS, CDR2 FNYEAQ. V shed 3 bases and J shed 2 bases, with 13 bases lying between them. The CDR3 DNA sequence: TGTGCCAGCAGCTTGGGGTTTAATCCACAAGAGACCCAGTACTTC. It yields the protein CASSLGFNPQETQYF.

This chain uses TRBV20-1 with TRBJ1-5; possible D gene TRBD1, 5 bases. The CDR3 contains 16 residues. Germline CDR1 and CDR2: DFQATT and SNEGSKA (reference sequence). V lost 0 bases and J lost 1, with 13 bases in between. The CDR3 is CSARDDGWDSNQPQHF. CDR3 bases: TGCAGTGCTAGAGACGATGGCTGGGACAGCAATCAGCCCCAGCATTTT.

The CDR3 spells CASSLALRANVLTF. The DNA of the CDR3 is TGTGCCAGCAGTTTAGCGCTCCGGGCCAACGTCCTGACTTTC. The chain is built from TRBV12-3 or TRBV12-4 and TRBJ2-6; D is ambiguous. V lost 0 bases to trimming and J lost 5 bases, with 5 bases between them. The CDR3 spans 14 residues.

The V call is TRBV7-9, the J call TRBJ1-4; D might be TRBD1 (5 bases). CDR1 SEHNR and CDR2 FQNEAQ come from the germline V gene (reference sequence). Trimming removed 0 bases from V and 4 bases from J, with 9 bases in between. The CDR3 consists of 15 residues. The CDR3 here is CASSLAEGFNEKLFF. In DNA, the CDR3 is TGTGCCAGCAGCTTAGCGGAGGGGTTTAATGAAAAACTGTTTTTT.

This sequence joins TRBV7-9 and TRBJ2-2; D call uncertain. Germline lookup yields CDR1 SEHNR and CDR2 FQNEAQ (reference sequence). Trimming shortened V by 3 bases and J by 1 base, and 12 bases separated the two germline ends. This CDR3 has 16 residues. The CDR3 sequence is CASSFVSLRNTGELFF. CDR3 DNA: TGTGCCAGCAGCTTTGTGAGCTTGAGGAACACCGGGGAGCTGTTTTTT.

The gene calls are TRBV7-9 and TRBJ1-2; no definite D call. Looked up from germline, CDR1 is SEHNR and CDR2 is FQNEAQ (reference sequence). The V gene lost 4 bases and the J gene lost 7 bases, with 13 bases spanning the gap. The CDR3 is made up of 13 amino acids. CDR3 region: CASSWSEMSGYTF. Written as DNA, the CDR3 is TGTGCCAGCAGCTGGTCCGAGATGTCTGGCTACACCTTC. Full variable domain (remainder filled in from reference TRBV7-9 and TRBJ1-2): DTGVSQNPRHKITKRGQNVTFRCDPISEHNRLYWYRQTLGQGPEFLTYFQNEAQLEKSRLLSDRFSAERPKGSFSTLEIQRTEQGDSAMYLCASSWSEMSGYTFGSGTRLTVV.

The CDR3 coding sequence is TGCAGCCCTGGGACTAGCGGCATGGAGACCCAGTACTTC. As protein: CSPGTSGMETQYF. V gene TRBV29-1 combines with J gene TRBJ2-5; 11 nucleotides align to TRBD2. Germline CDR1 and CDR2: SQVTM and ANQGSEA. This CDR3 region has 13 residues. Trimming took 8 bases from V and 5 from J; bases not matched to a gene: 7.

Comments on this clonotype: A read error may explain this, as a much larger clone is one base away. This chain joins TRBV6-1 and TRBJ1-4, with 7 bases identical to TRBD1. The germline gives CDR1 MNHNS, CDR2 SASEGT. There are 14 residues in the CDR3. Trimming cost V 7 bases and J 8 bases; bases outside gene matches: 10. CDR3 protein: CASIETGRGEKLFF. The CDR3, as DNA: TGTGCCAGCATAGAGACAGGGAGGGGCGAAAAACTGTTTTTT.

This clonotype was counted at least ten times. V gene TRBV7-9 combines with J gene TRBJ1-2, with a tentative D call TRBD1 (5 bases). Per the germline V gene, CDR1 is SEHNR and CDR2 is FQNEAQ (reference sequence). The CDR3 is made up of 15 amino acids. Trimming removed 0 bases at V and 4 bases at J, with 12 bases between. DNA for the CDR3: TGTGCCAGCAGCTTAGCCCTCGGGGGGAGCTATGGCTACACCTTC. It translates to CASSLALGGSYGYTF.